This T cell receptor beta chain was retrieved from a study of CD8+CD57+ T cells in acquired aplastic anemia. There are a few counts of this clonotype. Individuals selected for sequencing had exhibited CD8+CD57+ cell expansion on flow cytometry. TCR beta VDJ and CDR3 were profiled, and genomic DNA was the template. TCRdb reprocessed the reads with MiXCR, giving one entry per CDR3 protein. Seen here are roughly 170,000 distinct CDR3 sequences, around 50% observed once, and the top ten hold 10% to 15%. CDR3 size: 15 residues. V shed 4 bases, J shed 4 bases, and the junction held 4 bases outside the gene matches. CDR1 MNHNS and CDR2 SASEGT come from the germline V gene.

This TCR came from a human donor with aplastic anemia. This chain uses TRBV6-1 with TRBJ2-3, with 11 bases that match TRBD2. Source material: sorted CD4+, CD8+, or CD8+CD57+ T cells (not recorded which) from PBMCs. The CDR3 DNA reads TGTGCCAGCAGTGCCGGGACTAGCGGCCCAGATACGCAGTATTTT. Amino acids: CASSAGTSGPDTQYF.